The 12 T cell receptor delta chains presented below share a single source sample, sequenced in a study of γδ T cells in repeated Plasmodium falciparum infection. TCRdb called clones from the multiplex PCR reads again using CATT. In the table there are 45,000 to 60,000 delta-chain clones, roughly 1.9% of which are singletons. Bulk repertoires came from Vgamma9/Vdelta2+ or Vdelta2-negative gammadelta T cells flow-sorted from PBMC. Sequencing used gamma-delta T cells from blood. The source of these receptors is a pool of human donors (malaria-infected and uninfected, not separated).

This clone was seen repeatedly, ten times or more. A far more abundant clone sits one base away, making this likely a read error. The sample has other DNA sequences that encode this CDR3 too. The CDR3 region is CALPVPFHPSHRGKLIF. CDR3 DNA: TGTGCCTTACCGGTTCCCTTCCACCCGTCCCATAGAGGTAAACTCATCTTC. The V gene is listed as TRDV3; no J gene was called; TRDD2 is taken as the D call from the table, unchecked against the DNA. Germline CDR1 reads TVYSNPD; CDR2 reads GDNSRS (reference sequence). The CDR3 runs 17 residues.

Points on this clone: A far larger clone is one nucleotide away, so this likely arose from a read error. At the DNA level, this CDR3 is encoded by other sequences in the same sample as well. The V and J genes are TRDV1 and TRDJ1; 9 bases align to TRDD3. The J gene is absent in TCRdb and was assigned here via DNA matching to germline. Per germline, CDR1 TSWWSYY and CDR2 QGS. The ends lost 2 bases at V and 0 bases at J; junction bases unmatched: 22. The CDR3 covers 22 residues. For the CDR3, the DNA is TGTGCTCTTGGGGAAGCCCCCTCCGCGAAAAACGCACTGGGGGAGTACACCGATAAACTCATCTTT. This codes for CALGEAPSAKNALGEYTDKLIF.

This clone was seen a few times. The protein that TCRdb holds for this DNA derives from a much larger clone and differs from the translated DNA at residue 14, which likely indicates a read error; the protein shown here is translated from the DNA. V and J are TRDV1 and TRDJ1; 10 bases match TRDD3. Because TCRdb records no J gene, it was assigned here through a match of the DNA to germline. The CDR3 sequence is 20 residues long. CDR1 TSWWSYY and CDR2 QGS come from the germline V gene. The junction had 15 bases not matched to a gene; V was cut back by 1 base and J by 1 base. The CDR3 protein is CALGERPPRWGIYFTDKLIF. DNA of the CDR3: TGTGCTCTTGGGGAACGACCCCCCCGCTGGGGGATATATTTCACCGATAAACTCATCTTT.

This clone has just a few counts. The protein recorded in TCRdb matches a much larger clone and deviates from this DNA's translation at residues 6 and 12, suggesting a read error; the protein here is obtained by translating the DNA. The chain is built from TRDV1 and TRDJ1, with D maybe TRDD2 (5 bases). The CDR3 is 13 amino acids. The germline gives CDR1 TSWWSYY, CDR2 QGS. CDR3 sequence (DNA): TGTGCTCTTGGGGAACCCTACGTGGGTAAACTCACCTTT. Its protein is CALGEPYVGKLTF.

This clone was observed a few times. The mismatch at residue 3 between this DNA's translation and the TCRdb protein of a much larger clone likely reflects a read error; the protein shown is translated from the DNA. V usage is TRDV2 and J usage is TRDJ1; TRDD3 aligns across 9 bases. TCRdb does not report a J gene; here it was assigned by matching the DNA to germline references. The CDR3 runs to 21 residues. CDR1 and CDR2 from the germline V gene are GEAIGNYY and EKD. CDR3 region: CAYDTLVPTIVLGDHTDKLIF. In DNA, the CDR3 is TGTGCCTATGACACTCTTGTTCCTACTATCGTACTGGGGGACCACACCGATAAACTCATCTTT.

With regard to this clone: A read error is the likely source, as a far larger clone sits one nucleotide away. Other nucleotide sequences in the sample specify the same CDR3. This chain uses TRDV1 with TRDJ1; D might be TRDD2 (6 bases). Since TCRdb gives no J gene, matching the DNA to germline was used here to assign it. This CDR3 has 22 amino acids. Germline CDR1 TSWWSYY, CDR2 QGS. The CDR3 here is CALGETSFPRLYEMVYTDKLIF. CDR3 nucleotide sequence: TGTGCCCTTGGGGAAACGTCGTTTCCTAGACTATATGAGATGGTATACACCGATAAACTCATCTTT.

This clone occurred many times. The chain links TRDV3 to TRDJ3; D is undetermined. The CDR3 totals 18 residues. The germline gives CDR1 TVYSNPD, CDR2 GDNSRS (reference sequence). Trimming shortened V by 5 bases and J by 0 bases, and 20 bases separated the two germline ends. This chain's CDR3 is CALPPETGGSWDTRQMFF. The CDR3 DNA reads TGTGCCCTCCCCCCAGAAACGGGCGGCTCCTGGGACACCCGACAGATGTTTTTC.

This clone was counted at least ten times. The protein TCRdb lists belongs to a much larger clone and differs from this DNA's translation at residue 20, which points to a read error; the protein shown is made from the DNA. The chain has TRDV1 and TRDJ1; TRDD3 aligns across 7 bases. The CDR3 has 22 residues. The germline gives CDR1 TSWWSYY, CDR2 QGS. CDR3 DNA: TGTGCTCTTGGGGAACTAAAAGCCCATCTACTTAGACTGGGGTTGTTAAGAGATAAACCCATCTTT. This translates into CALGELKAHLLRLGLLRDKPIF.

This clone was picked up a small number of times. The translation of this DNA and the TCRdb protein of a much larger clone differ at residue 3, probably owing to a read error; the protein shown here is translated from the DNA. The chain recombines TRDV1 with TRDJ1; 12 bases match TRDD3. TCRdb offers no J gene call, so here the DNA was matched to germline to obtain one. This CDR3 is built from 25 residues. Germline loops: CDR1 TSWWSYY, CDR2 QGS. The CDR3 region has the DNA TGTGCTATTGGGGAACTAGCCCTCTCCAACTGGGGGATACAAAGGCAGAGGAGGTACACCGATAAACTCATCTTT. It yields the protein CAIGELALSNWGIQRQRRYTDKLIF.

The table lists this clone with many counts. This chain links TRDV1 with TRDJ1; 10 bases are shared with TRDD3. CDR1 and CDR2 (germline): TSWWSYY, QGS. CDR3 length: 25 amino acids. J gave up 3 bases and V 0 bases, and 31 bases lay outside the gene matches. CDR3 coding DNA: TGTGCTCTTGGGGAACTAGCCTTTTTTCGTTGGCCGGGGTATGTGGGGGATACTAATTCCGATAAACTCATCTTT. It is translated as CALGELAFFRWPGYVGDTNSDKLIF.

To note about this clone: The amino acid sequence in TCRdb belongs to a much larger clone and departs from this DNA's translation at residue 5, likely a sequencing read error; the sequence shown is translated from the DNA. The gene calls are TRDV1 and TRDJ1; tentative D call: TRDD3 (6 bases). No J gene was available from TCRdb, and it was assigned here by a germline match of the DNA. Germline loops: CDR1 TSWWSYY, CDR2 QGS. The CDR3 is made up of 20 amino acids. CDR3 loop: CALGKLYQWGFRDTFDKLIF. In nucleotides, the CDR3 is TGTGCTCTTGGGAAACTCTACCAGTGGGGGTTCCGCGACACCTTCGATAAACTCATCTTT.

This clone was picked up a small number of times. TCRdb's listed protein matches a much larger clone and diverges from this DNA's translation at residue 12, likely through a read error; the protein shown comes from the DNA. The CDR3 protein is CALGEEVGVIVPGGIRSLNTDKLIF. The CDR3 DNA reads TGTGCTCTTGGGGAAGAAGTGGGAGTGATCGTCCCAGGGGGGATACGATCCCTGAACACCGATAAACTCATCTTT. The chain couples TRDV1 to TRDJ1, with TRDD3 matching over 10 bases. As TCRdb names no J gene, one was assigned here on the basis of a DNA match to germline. The CDR3 has 25 amino acids. The trim removed 2 bases at V and 0 bases at J, leaving 30 bases unmatched. Per the germline V gene, CDR1 is TSWWSYY and CDR2 is QGS.